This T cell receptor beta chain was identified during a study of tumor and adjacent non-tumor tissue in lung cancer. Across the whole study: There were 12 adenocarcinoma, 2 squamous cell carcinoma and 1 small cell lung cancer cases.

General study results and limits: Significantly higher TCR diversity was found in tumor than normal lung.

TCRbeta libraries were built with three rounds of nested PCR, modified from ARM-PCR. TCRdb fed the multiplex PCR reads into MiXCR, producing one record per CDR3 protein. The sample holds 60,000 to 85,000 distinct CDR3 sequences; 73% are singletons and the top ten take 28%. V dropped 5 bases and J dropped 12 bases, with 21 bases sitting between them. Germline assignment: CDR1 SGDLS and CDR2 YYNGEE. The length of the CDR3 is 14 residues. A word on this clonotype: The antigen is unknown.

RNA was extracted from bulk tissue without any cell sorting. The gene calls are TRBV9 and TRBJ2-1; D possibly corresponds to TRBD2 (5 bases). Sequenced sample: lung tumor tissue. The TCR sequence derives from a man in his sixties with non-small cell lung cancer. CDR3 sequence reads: CASRVRETSYWQFF. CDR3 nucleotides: TGTGCCAGCAGAGTCCGGGAAACCTCGTATTGGCAGTTCTTC.